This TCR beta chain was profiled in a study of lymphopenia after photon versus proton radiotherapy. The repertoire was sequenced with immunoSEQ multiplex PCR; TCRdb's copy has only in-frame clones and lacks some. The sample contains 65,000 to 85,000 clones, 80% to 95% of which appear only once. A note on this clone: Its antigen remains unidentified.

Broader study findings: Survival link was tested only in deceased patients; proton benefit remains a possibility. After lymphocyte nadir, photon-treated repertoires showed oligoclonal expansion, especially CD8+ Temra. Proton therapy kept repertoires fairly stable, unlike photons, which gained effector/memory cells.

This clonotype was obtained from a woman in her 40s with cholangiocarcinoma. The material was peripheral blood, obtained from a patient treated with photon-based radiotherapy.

CDR3 residues: CASSVTYNEQFF. The CDR3 DNA is TGTGCCAGCAGTGTAACCTACAATGAGCAGTTCTTC. The V call is TRBV25-1, the J call TRBJ2-1, with D uncertain. The V end lost 4 bases, the J end lost 2 bases, and 3 bases lay between the germline ends. CDR1 and CDR2 from the germline V gene are MGHDK and SYGVNS. The CDR3 covers 12 residues.